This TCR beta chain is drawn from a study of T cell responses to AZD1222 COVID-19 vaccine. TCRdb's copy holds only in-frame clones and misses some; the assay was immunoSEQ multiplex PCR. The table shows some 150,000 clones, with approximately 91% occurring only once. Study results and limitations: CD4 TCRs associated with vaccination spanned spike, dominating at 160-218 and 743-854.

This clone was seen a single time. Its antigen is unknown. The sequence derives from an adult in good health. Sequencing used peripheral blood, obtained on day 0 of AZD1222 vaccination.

The CDR3 spells CASSVGRYTEAFF. Here the CDR3 DNA reads TGTGCCAGCAGTGTGGGCAGATACACTGAAGCTTTCTTT. This chain connects TRBV2 to TRBJ1-1; D remains ambiguous. Deletions cut 4 bases from V and 3 bases from J, with 9 bases between. This CDR3 has 13 residues. The germline CDR1 and CDR2 sequences are SNHLY and FYNNEI. Full variable domain (rest looked up from reference TRBV2 and TRBJ1-1): EPEVTQTPSHQVTQMGQEVILRCVPISNHLYFYWYRQILGQKVEFLVSFYNNEISEKSEIFDDQFSVERPDGSNFTLKIRSTKLEDSAMYFCASSVGRYTEAFFGQGTRLTVV.